Shown below are 25 T cell receptor beta chains from a single sample sequenced in a study of cytomegalovirus exposure and HLA in healthy donors. The PCR had 60 Vbeta and 13 Jbeta primers. Some clones are missing from TCRdb's copy, which holds only in-frame ones; the method was immunoSEQ multiplex PCR. The profile shows about 130,000 clones, about two thirds of them singletons. Material for sequencing was PBMCs. The receptor set was obtained from a man between 50 and 59 years old in good health and CMV-seropositive.

This clone has just one count. In the same sample, other DNA sequences code for this CDR3. CDR3 DNA: TGTGCCAGCAGCCGAACCGGGACAGGGCTCTATGGCTACACCTTC. It translates to CASSRTGTGLYGYTF. The chain uses TRBV5-4 and TRBJ1-2; TRBD1 aligns across 9 bases. Germline CDR1 reads SGHNT; CDR2 reads YYREEE (reference sequence). The CDR3 runs 15 residues. J was trimmed by 4 bases and V by 4 bases; bases with no gene match: 8.

The chain employs TRBV2 and TRBJ1-2; D uncertain. Trimming took off 6 bases at V and 8 bases at J, with 13 bases between the two ends. Germline CDR1 is SNHLY and CDR2 is FYNNEI. The CDR3 length is 12 residues. The CDR3, as DNA: TGTGCCAGCAGGGCCGGAGGGAACGGCTACACCTTC. It specifies CASRAGGNGYTF.

This clone was counted once. The chain carries TRBV11-1 and TRBJ1-1; D is uncertain. The V gene's germline CDR1 is SGHAT and CDR2 FQDESV (reference sequence). V lost 4 bases, J lost 4 bases, and 13 bases lay in between. This CDR3 has 14 residues. The chain's CDR3 is CASSSGASGTEAFF. In DNA form, the CDR3 reads TGTGCCAGCAGCTCGGGAGCCTCGGGCACTGAAGCTTTCTTT.

The chain carries TRBV4-1 and TRBJ1-5; maybe TRBD1 (5 bases). V lost 4 bases and J lost 1, with 14 bases in between. CDR1 and CDR2 from the germline V gene are MGHRA and YSYEKL. The CDR3 has 16 residues. CDR3 sequence reads: CASSLLMGPSNQPQHF. The CDR3, as DNA: TGCGCCAGCAGCCTCTTGATGGGGCCGAGCAATCAGCCCCAGCATTTT.

The chain combines TRBV5-8 with TRBJ2-3; 9 nucleotides align to TRBD1. This CDR3 is built from 14 residues. V lost 4 bases to trimming and J lost 6 bases; unmatched junction nucleotides: 6. The V gene's germline CDR1 is SGHTS and CDR2 YDEGEE. The CDR3 DNA reads TGTGCCAGCAGCCCGGGGACAGGGTGGGATACGCAGTATTTT. This translates into CASSPGTGWDTQYF.

The gene calls are TRBV29-1 and TRBJ1-2; 11 bases align to TRBD1. After removal of 4 bases from V and 4 bases from J, the junction contained 11 bases not matched to a gene. This CDR3 is built from 16 residues. Germline values: CDR1 SQVTM, CDR2 ANQGSEA. The DNA for the CDR3 is TGCAGCGTTGTATTCGGACAGGGGGCTTTCACCTATGGCTACACCTTC. Translating it yields CSVVFGQGAFTYGYTF.

The genes are TRBV7-9 and TRBJ1-1; tentatively, D is TRBD1 (6 bases). V was clipped by 5 bases and J by 7 bases, with 17 bases between them. Germline V gene data show CDR1 as SEHNR and CDR2 as FQNEAQ (reference sequence). The CDR3 covers 14 residues. This CDR3 is CASSPFTGYSEAFF. DNA of the CDR3: TGTGCCAGCAGCCCCTTCACAGGGTATAGTGAAGCTTTCTTT.

The chain is built from TRBV4-3 and TRBJ2-3; D is undetermined. V was cut by 0 bases and J by 3 bases, with 10 bases left in between. There are 15 residues in the CDR3. Germline CDR1 is LGHNA and CDR2 is YSLEER. The CDR3 coding sequence is TGCGCCAGCAGCCAAGATTGGCGGAAAACAGATACGCAGTATTTT. As protein: CASSQDWRKTDTQYF.

The chain carries TRBV5-1 and TRBJ2-1; no definite D call. Trimming removed 4 bases from V and 6 bases from J, with 11 bases in between. The CDR3 consists of 13 residues. Germline V CDR1 and CDR2: SGHRS, YFSETQ. Here the CDR3 DNA reads TGCGCCAGCAGCCGTGAGCCTAGCAATGAGCAGTTCTTC. Its translation is CASSREPSNEQFF.

The CDR3 spells CASSLDLAAGELFF. CDR3 coding DNA: TGTGCCAGCAGCTTAGATCTAGCAGCCGGGGAGCTGTTTTTT. The chain has TRBV7-8 and TRBJ2-2; D is perhaps TRBD2 (5 bases). Germline lookup yields CDR1 SGHVS and CDR2 FQNEAQ. This CDR3 comprises 14 residues. The ends were cut back, 1 base at V and 6 bases at J, with 9 bases in the middle.

V usage is TRBV7-2 and J usage is TRBJ1-1; D is uncertain. The CDR3 has 14 residues. The germline V and J ends were trimmed by 2 bases and 0 bases, with 7 bases remaining between them. Germline CDR1 is SGHTA and CDR2 is FQGNSA. This CDR3 is CASSLYQVNTEAFF. The CDR3 nucleotides are TGTGCCAGCAGCTTATACCAGGTGAACACTGAAGCTTTCTTT.

The chain has TRBV2 and TRBJ2-1; 9 bases match TRBD2. The V segment lost 8 bases and the J segment 4 bases; nucleotides outside the gene matches: 6. Germline CDR1 and CDR2: SNHLY and FYNNEI. The CDR3 has 14 amino acids. This CDR3 reads CASGKREEYNEQFF. In DNA, the CDR3 is TGTGCCAGCGGTAAGCGGGAGGAATACAATGAGCAGTTCTTC.

The chain recombines TRBV5-5 with TRBJ1-1; 8 bases align to TRBD1. With 5 bases clipped from V and 0 bases from J, the junction kept 6 bases outside the gene matches. The CDR3 has 15 residues. CDR1 and CDR2 from the germline V gene are SGHKS and YYEKEE (reference sequence). The CDR3 bases are TGTGCCAGCAGAAACAGGGGGGCGCTGAACACTGAAGCTTTCTTT. Its translation is CASRNRGALNTEAFF.

The chain is built from TRBV7-2 and TRBJ1-2, with a possible D match to TRBD1 (6 bases). Per the germline V gene, CDR1 is SGHTA and CDR2 is FQGNSA. The CDR3 is 15 residues long. Between the trimmed V and J ends, which lost 5 bases and 6 bases, there was a span of 19 bases. The CDR3 here is CASSTPGERRDGYTF. As DNA, the CDR3 is TGTGCCAGCAGCACCCCAGGGGAGCGTCGGGATGGCTACACCTTC.

The J gene is TRBJ2-1, the V gene TRBV10-3; 7 nucleotides align to TRBD2. CDR3 size: 13 residues. Germline V gene sequence: CDR1 ENHRY, CDR2 SYGVKD. With 3 bases clipped from V and 10 bases from J, the junction kept 6 bases outside the gene matches. CDR3 sequence reads: CAISESTSVEQFF. The CDR3 DNA follows: TGTGCCATCAGTGAATCCACTAGCGTCGAGCAGTTCTTC.

The genes are TRBV2 and TRBJ2-7; D gene uncertain. Germline-derived CDR1 and CDR2 are SNHLY and FYNNEI. This CDR3 comprises 11 residues. The germline V and J ends were trimmed by 6 bases and 0 bases, with 3 bases remaining between them. CDR3 region: CASSFSYEQYF. The CDR3 DNA reads TGTGCCAGCAGCTTCTCCTACGAGCAGTACTTC.

V usage is TRBV15 and J usage is TRBJ2-3, with 9 bases aligning to TRBD1. Germline V gene data show CDR1 as LNHNV and CDR2 as YYDKDF (reference sequence). The CDR3 spans 15 residues. The trim removed 2 bases at V and 6 bases at J, leaving 6 bases unmatched. The CDR3 spells CATSRQNRGLDTQYF. In DNA form, the CDR3 reads TGTGCCACCAGCAGACAAAACAGGGGGCTTGATACGCAGTATTTT.

The chain links TRBV2 to TRBJ2-1; no firm D call. Germline V gene sequence: CDR1 SNHLY, CDR2 FYNNEI. CDR3 length equals 11 residues. The germline V and J ends were trimmed by 7 bases and 7 bases, with 8 bases remaining between them. The CDR3 here is CASKTSNEQFF. The CDR3 bases are TGTGCCAGCAAAACAAGTAATGAGCAGTTCTTC. The entire variable domain, with the rest obtained from reference TRBV2 and TRBJ2-1, is as follows: EPEVTQTPSHQVTQMGQEVILRCVPISNHLYFYWYRQILGQKVEFLVSFYNNEISEKSEIFDDQFSVERPDGSNFTLKIRSTKLEDSAMYFCASKTSNEQFFGPGTRLTVL.

This sequence joins TRBV7-3 and TRBJ2-1; TRBD2 matches 10 bases. V gave up 5 bases and J gave up 2 bases; unmatched junction bases: 3. Germline values: CDR1 SGHTA, CDR2 FQGTGA. There are 15 residues in the CDR3. Here the CDR3 reads CASSRTSGAYNEQFF. The DNA for the CDR3 is TGTGCCAGCAGCCGAACTAGCGGGGCCTACAATGAGCAGTTCTTC.

The V gene is TRBV11-3, the J gene TRBJ2-1, with D uncertain. Deletions cut 5 bases from V and 0 bases from J, with 11 bases between. Germline CDR1 reads SGHNT; CDR2 reads YENEEA. The CDR3 consists of 15 residues. The CDR3 DNA reads as TGTGCCAGCAGCCTCGACGGGTCCTCCTACAATGAGCAGTTCTTC. This gives the protein CASSLDGSSYNEQFF.

In its sample, this clone was seen a few times. The rearrangement links TRBV14 to TRBJ2-7; a possible D gene is TRBD1 (5 bases). Germline-derived CDR1 and CDR2 are SGHDN and FVKESK. V lost 1 base to trimming and J lost 5 bases, with 9 bases between them. The CDR3 extends over 13 amino acids. The CDR3 here is CASSQVRADEQYF. The CDR3 nucleotides are TGTGCCAGCAGCCAAGTCAGGGCCGACGAGCAGTACTTC.

The J gene is TRBJ1-5, the V gene TRBV10-3; TRBD1 is a possible D gene (5 bases). This CDR3 is built from 13 residues. The V end lost 6 bases, the J end lost 5 bases, and 11 bases lay between the germline ends. The germline V gene encodes CDR1 ENHRY and CDR2 SYGVKD. The CDR3 nucleotides read TGTGCCATCAGGGGGGGGGTCCATCAGCCCCAGCATTTT. As protein: CAIRGGVHQPQHF.

This clone was observed a few times. J is TRBJ2-4 and V is TRBV6-5; 8 bases agree with TRBD2. Trimming cost V 6 bases and J 1 base; bases outside gene matches: 5. The germline V gene has CDR1 MNHEY and CDR2 SVGAGI. The CDR3 runs 15 residues. CDR3 nucleotide sequence: TGTGCCAGCAGGGGAGGCGGGGGGGCCAAAAACATTCAGTACTTC. Translating gives CASRGGGGAKNIQYF.

The chain uses TRBV4-2 and TRBJ2-7; D not certain. CDR3 length: 14 amino acids. Deletions cut 1 base from V and 1 base from J, with 8 bases between. Germline V lookup: CDR1 LGHNA, CDR2 YNFKEQ. CDR3 amino acids: CASSQGAGSYEQYF. In DNA form, the CDR3 reads TGTGCCAGCAGCCAAGGGGCTGGTTCCTACGAGCAGTACTTC.

V is TRBV9 and J is TRBJ2-3, with a weak D call TRBD1 (5 bases). CDR3 length equals 15 residues. Germline CDR1 and CDR2: SGDLS and YYNGEE. The V end was cut by 3 bases, the J end by 2 bases, with 13 bases between. The CDR3 region has the DNA TGTGCCAGCAGCGAGGGGTCGACCCTCACAGATACGCAGTATTTT. Translation gives CASSEGSTLTDTQYF.